The 5 T cell receptor beta chains below were found in one sample sequenced in a study of identifying expanded T cells in peripheral blood. TCRdb's table, derived via immunoSEQ multiplex PCR, lists solely in-frame clones and lacks some. The sample shows 45,000 to 60,000 clones, roughly four fifths of them seen only once. The material sequenced was blood. The source of these receptors is a person aged 18 to 75 in good health.

This chain links TRBV7-9 with TRBJ1-1; the D gene is possibly TRBD1 (5 bases). The CDR3 spans 15 residues. CDR1 and CDR2 from the germline V gene are SEHNR and FQNEAQ (reference sequence). V was pared by 5 bases and J by 0 bases, with 13 bases between. The CDR3 region is CASSLDEGMNTEAFF. CDR3 in DNA: TGTGCCAGCAGCCTAGACGAGGGGATGAACACTGAAGCTTTCTTT.

The chain joins TRBV10-3 to TRBJ2-5; TRBD2 aligns across 12 bases. The ends lost 3 bases at V and 2 bases at J; junction bases unmatched: 4. The CDR3 covers 16 residues. The germline V gene has CDR1 ENHRY and CDR2 SYGVKD. Written as DNA, the CDR3 is TGTGCCATCAGTGACCTACTAGCGGGGGGACAAGAGACCCAGTACTTC. Translation gives CAISDLLAGGQETQYF.

The genes are TRBV6-6 and TRBJ1-1, with 10 bases lining up with TRBD1. Germline V CDR1 and CDR2: MNHNY, SVGAGI (reference sequence). The V gene end was trimmed by 2 bases and the J gene end by 11 bases; junction bases not matched to a gene: 11. CDR3 length: 15 amino acids. The CDR3 nucleotides are TGTGCCAGCAGTTACACTGGACAGGGGGAAAGTTGGGCTTTCTTT. As protein: CASSYTGQGESWAFF.

The chain has TRBV5-1 and TRBJ2-2; 9 bases line up with TRBD2. Germline V lookup: CDR1 SGHRS, CDR2 YFSETQ. The CDR3 is 16 residues long. The V segment lost 4 bases and the J segment 4 bases; nucleotides outside the gene matches: 8. The CDR3 reads CASSTASGVSTGELFF. The CDR3 region has the DNA TGCGCCAGCAGCACTGCTAGCGGGGTCTCCACCGGGGAGCTGTTTTTT.

This chain joins TRBV6-6 and TRBJ1-3; D gene uncertain. CDR3 length: 11 residues. V gave up 1 base and J gave up 8 bases, with 3 bases separating them. Germline CDR1 and CDR2: MNHNY and SVGAGI (reference sequence). This chain's CDR3 is CASSYLDTIYF. The CDR3 DNA reads as TGTGCCAGCAGTTACTTGGACACCATATATTTT.